This T cell receptor (beta chain) originates from a study of blood T cell repertoires in COVID-19. Per the study methods: Scientists estimated how many nucleated cells there were by amplifying reference gene primers. Sequenced by immunoSEQ multiplex PCR; TCRdb stores in-frame clones only, minus some. The V and J calls and the clone size are those of that table, but D and trimming were determined from the DNA. The data contain about 180,000 clones, more than 75% of them singletons. The CDR3 totals 12 residues. CDR1 and CDR2 (germline): MNHEY, SVGAGI. V shed 7 bases and J shed 2 bases, with 6 bases lying between them.

The chain links TRBV6-5 to TRBJ1-3; D is perhaps TRBD1 (6 bases). The sequence derives from a human donor with acute COVID-19. The donor label of this sample is uncertain. Specimen: PBMCs or T cells enriched from blood (not recorded which). The CDR3 sequence: CASNRAGNTIYF. The CDR3 DNA is TGTGCCAGCAACAGGGCTGGAAACACCATATATTTT.